The 14 T cell receptor beta chains in this list originate from one sample, sequenced in a study of molecular identifiers for immune sequencing clone quantification. TCRdb reprocessed the PCR reads with MiXCR, giving one entry per CDR3 protein. The repertoire holds roughly 630,000 distinct CDR3 sequences, 25% seen once, with about 0.81% in the top ten. The specimen was naive CD8+ T cells from blood, with Jurkat cell RNA spiked in. Subset of the sample: FACS-sorted CD8+CD4-CCR7+CD45RA+ naive T cells. These receptors came from a human donor in good health. Some libraries in this study had Jurkat cell RNA spiked in.

Ten or more counts support this clonotype. The chain joins TRBV2 to TRBJ1-2; maybe TRBD1 (6 bases). Germline CDR1 and CDR2: SNHLY and FYNNEI. With 4 bases removed from V and 0 bases from J, the gap between germline ends came to 9 bases. The CDR3 length is 14 residues. The CDR3 region has the DNA TGTGCCAGCAGTGGCACAGGGTCTAACTATGGCTACACCTTC. Protein: CASSGTGSNYGYTF.

The gene calls are TRBV12-3 or TRBV12-4 and TRBJ2-7; possible D gene TRBD2, 5 bases. V gave up 1 base and J gave up 0 bases, with 7 bases separating them. The CDR3 is made up of 14 amino acids. This chain's CDR3 is CASSLGGHSYEQYF. The CDR3 region has the DNA TGTGCCAGCAGTTTAGGCGGGCACTCCTACGAGCAGTACTTC.

As to this clonotype: A much larger clone differs by one base, so this may be a read error. DNA of the CDR3: TGTGCCAGCAGCTTACCCGACAGGGCTGACACAGATACGCAGTATTTT. It encodes CASSLPDRADTDTQYF. The chain has TRBV7-6 and TRBJ2-3; 7 bases align to TRBD1. The CDR3 spans 16 residues. From germline, CDR1 is SGHVS and CDR2 FNYEAQ. The J segment lost 2 bases and the V segment lost 2 bases, leaving 7 bases of the junction unmatched.

This clonotype has just a few counts. The rearrangement joins TRBV4-1 to TRBJ1-2, with 7 bases fitting TRBD1. The germline gives CDR1 MGHRA, CDR2 YSYEKL. The CDR3 sequence is 15 residues long. V shed 1 base and J 4 bases; nucleotides not matched to a gene: 6. The DNA for the CDR3 is TGCGCCAGCAGCCAAGGACAGGGTCAAGGCTATGGCTACACCTTC. Translated, it gives CASSQGQGQGYGYTF.

The count of this clonotype is one. V gene TRBV5-6 combines with J gene TRBJ1-4, with no clear D. Germline V CDR1 and CDR2: SGHDT, YYEEEE. Trimming shortened V by 1 base and J by 6 bases, and 13 bases separated the two germline ends. The CDR3 is 15 amino acids. The DNA for the CDR3 is TGTGCCAGCAGCTTGTGGACGGGCCCGGATGAAAAACTGTTTTTT. Amino acid sequence: CASSLWTGPDEKLFF.

This clonotype was seen repeatedly, ten times or more. The chain carries TRBV25-1 and TRBJ2-7, with TRBD2 matching over 7 bases. The junction had 0 bases not matched to a gene; V was cut back by 1 base and J by 3 bases. This CDR3 is built from 13 residues. The germline V gene encodes CDR1 MGHDK and CDR2 SYGVNS. CDR3 DNA sequence: TGTGCCAGCAGTGAATGGGGGGGCTACGAGCAGTACTTC. This codes for CASSEWGGYEQYF.

The J gene is TRBJ2-7, the V gene TRBV11-2; D remains ambiguous. CDR3 length: 13 residues. From germline, CDR1 is SGHAT and CDR2 FQNNGV. The V gene lost 2 bases and the J gene lost 4 bases, with 9 bases spanning the gap. CDR3 amino acids: CASSLLGLYEQYF. As DNA, the CDR3 is TGTGCCAGCAGCTTACTGGGTTTATACGAGCAGTACTTC.

This clonotype occurred a few times. V is TRBV29-1 and J is TRBJ1-2; TRBD1 aligns across 9 bases. Unmatched junction bases numbered 3, after V lost 3 bases and J lost 7 bases. Germline CDR1 is SQVTM and CDR2 is ANQGSEA. The CDR3 has 12 amino acids. The CDR3 region has the DNA TGCAGCGTTGAGGGACAGGGTACTGGCTACACCTTC. It encodes CSVEGQGTGYTF.

V usage is TRBV4-1 and J usage is TRBJ1-1; TRBD1 agrees at 8 bases. Germline assignment: CDR1 MGHRA and CDR2 YSYEKL. The CDR3 has 14 amino acids. V trimming: 1 base; J trimming: 7 bases; junction bases outside the gene matches: 5. CDR3 amino acids: CASSQGRGPNEAFF. CDR3 coding DNA: TGCGCCAGCAGCCAAGGCAGGGGGCCCAATGAAGCTTTCTTT.

At least ten counts were recorded for this clonotype. This chain links TRBV4-3 with TRBJ2-7, with D tentatively TRBD1 (5 bases). V was clipped by 0 bases and J by 5 bases, with 11 bases between them. Germline lookup yields CDR1 LGHNA and CDR2 YSLEER. CDR3 length equals 14 residues. CDR3 sequence: CASSQDMTAHEQYF. The CDR3 nucleotides read TGCGCCAGCAGCCAAGATATGACAGCCCACGAGCAGTACTTC.

Turning to this clonotype: The conserved final phenylalanine or tryptophan is absent from the CDR3, which likely points to a read error. The chain uses TRBV7-8 and TRBJ2-1, with D tentatively TRBD1 or TRBD2 (6 bases each). CDR1 and CDR2 (germline): SGHVS, FQNEAQ. This CDR3 contains 13 residues. The V gene lost 1 base and the J gene lost 9 bases, with 10 bases spanning the gap. CDR3 nucleotide sequence: TGTGCCAGCAGCTTAGTCGGGGGCAGTGAGCAGTTCCTC. Amino acid sequence: CASSLVGGSEQFL.

CDR3 in amino acids: CASSLDPARGYQETQYF. CDR3 sequence (DNA): TGTGCCAGCAGCTTAGATCCTGCGCGGGGGTACCAAGAGACCCAGTACTTC. The genes are TRBV7-8 and TRBJ2-5; 7 bases match TRBD2. Germline-derived CDR1 and CDR2 are SGHVS and FQNEAQ. The J segment lost 0 bases and the V segment lost 1 base, leaving 8 bases of the junction unmatched. The CDR3 has 17 amino acids.

The V gene is TRBV2, the J gene TRBJ2-5; 8 nucleotides match TRBD1. CDR1 and CDR2 from the germline V gene are SNHLY and FYNNEI. This CDR3 region has 13 residues. V lost 6 bases, J lost 2 bases, and 2 bases stayed unmatched. The CDR3 is CASRQGGQETQYF. CDR3 in DNA: TGTGCCAGCAGACAGGGGGGTCAAGAGACCCAGTACTTC. The whole variable domain, filled in from reference TRBV2 and TRBJ2-5, reads EPEVTQTPSHQVTQMGQEVILRCVPISNHLYFYWYRQILGQKVEFLVSFYNNEISEKSEIFDDQFSVERPDGSNFTLKIRSTKLEDSAMYFCASRQGGQETQYFGPGTRLLVL.

For this clonotype: A junction end diverges from the germline sequence, so it may reflect a read error. V gene TRBV5-6 combines with J gene TRBJ1-1, with a weak D call TRBD1 (5 bases). The CDR3 covers 16 residues. The germline V gene has CDR1 SGHDT and CDR2 YYEEEE. The CDR3 nucleotides read TGTGCCAACAGCTCCCCAGACAGCCCTTTGAACACTGGAGCTTTCTTT. Protein product: CANSSPDSPLNTGAFF. Full variable domain (remainder filled in from reference TRBV5-6 and TRBJ1-1): DAGVTQSPTHLIKTRGQQVTLRCSPKSGHDTVSWYQQALGQGPQFIFQYYEEEERQRGNFPDRFSGHQFPNYSSELNVNALLLGDSALYLCANSSPDSPLNTGAFFGQGTRLTVV.